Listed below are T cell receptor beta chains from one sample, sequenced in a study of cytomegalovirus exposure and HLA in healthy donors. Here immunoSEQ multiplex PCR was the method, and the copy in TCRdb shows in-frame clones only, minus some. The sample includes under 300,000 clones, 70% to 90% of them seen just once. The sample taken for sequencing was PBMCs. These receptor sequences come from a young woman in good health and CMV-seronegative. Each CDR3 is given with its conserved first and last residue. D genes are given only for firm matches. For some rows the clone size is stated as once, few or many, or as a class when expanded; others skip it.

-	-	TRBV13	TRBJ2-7	TGTGCCAGCAGCTTGACTAGGTCAACCCCCGAGCAGTACTTC	CASSLTRSTPEQYF
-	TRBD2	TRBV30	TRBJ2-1	TGTGCCTGGAGTGGACTAGCGGGAGCGGGTGAGCAGTTCTTC	CAWSGLAGAGEQFF
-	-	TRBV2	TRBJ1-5	TGTGCCAGCAGTGAAGCTCGGGGGGGTGGGCAGCCCCAGCATTTT	CASSEARGGGQPQHF
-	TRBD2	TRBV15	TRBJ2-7	TGTGCCACCAGCAGAGGGGGACTAGCGGGTGTATACGAGCAGTACTTC	CATSRGGLAGVYEQYF
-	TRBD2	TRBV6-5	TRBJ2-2	TGTGCCAGCAGTTACTCGCCCGGACTAGCGGCCGGGGAGCTGTTTTTT	CASSYSPGLAAGELFF
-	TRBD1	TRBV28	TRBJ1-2	TGTGCCAGCAGTCTCGACAGGGGCTATGGCTACACCTTC	CASSLDRGYGYTF
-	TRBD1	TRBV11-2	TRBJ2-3	TGTGCCAGCAGCACCGGGACAGGCGGTACGCAGTATTTT	CASSTGTGGTQYF
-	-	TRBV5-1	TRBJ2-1	TGCGCCAGCAGCTGGACTACCAGCTCCTACAATGAGCAGTTCTTC	CASSWTTSSYNEQFF
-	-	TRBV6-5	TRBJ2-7	TGTGCCAGCAGTTATAGGGGGAAAACAACGTCCTACGAGCAGTACTTC	CASSYRGKTTSYEQYF
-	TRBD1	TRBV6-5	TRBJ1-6	TGTGCCAGCAGTTACGAGGGACAGGGATATTCACCCCTCCACTTT	CASSYEGQGYSPLHF
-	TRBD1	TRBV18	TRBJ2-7	TGTGCCAGCTCACCAGGACAGGGGATCTACGAGCAGTACTTC	CASSPGQGIYEQYF
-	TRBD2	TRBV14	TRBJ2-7	TGTGCCAGCAGCCCGACTAGCGGCTACGAGCAGTACTTC	CASSPTSGYEQYF
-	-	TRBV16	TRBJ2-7	TGTGCCAGCAGCCAATCGCGGGGACCCCTCCTGGAGCAGTACTTC	CASSQSRGPLLEQYF
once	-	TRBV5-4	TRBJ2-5	TGTGCCAGCAGTTCGCAGGGATCGGAGACCCAGTACTTC	CASSSQGSETQYF
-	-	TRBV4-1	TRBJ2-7	TGCGCCAGCAGCCAAGATTCCGACGAGCAGTACTTC	CASSQDSDEQYF
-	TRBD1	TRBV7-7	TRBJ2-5	TGTGCTAGCAGCTTAGGGTTCTCACAGGGGGAGACCCAGTACTTC	CASSLGFSQGETQYF
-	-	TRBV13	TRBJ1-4	TGTGCCAGCAGCTTAGGGCTCACAGGAGGGACTAATGAAAAACTGTTTTTT	CASSLGLTGGTNEKLFF
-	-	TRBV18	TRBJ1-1	TGTGCCAGCTCGAAGGGGTGGAACACTGAAGCTTTCTTT	CASSKGWNTEAFF
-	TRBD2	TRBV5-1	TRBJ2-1	TGCGCCAGCAGCTGGGGACTAGGGCCTTACAATGAGCAGTTCTTC	CASSWGLGPYNEQFF
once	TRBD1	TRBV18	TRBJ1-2	TGTGCCAGCTCACCGTCCGGGACAGGGTATGGCTACACCTTC	CASSPSGTGYGYTF
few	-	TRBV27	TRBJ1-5	TGTGCCAGCAGTTCACAGGGTTTGGAGCAGCCCCAGCATTTT	CASSSQGLEQPQHF
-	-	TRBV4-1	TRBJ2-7	TGCGCCAGCAGCCAAGAAGGACACTCCTTCACCTACGAGCAGTACTTC	CASSQEGHSFTYEQYF
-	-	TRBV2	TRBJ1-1	TGTGCCAGCTGTGGGGAAGGGGGCACTGAAGCTTTCTTT	CASCGEGGTEAFF
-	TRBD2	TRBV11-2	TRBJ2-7	TGTGCCAGCAGCTTAGGCTTTATGGCTAGCGGGAGTGACGAGCAGTACTTC	CASSLGFMASGSDEQYF